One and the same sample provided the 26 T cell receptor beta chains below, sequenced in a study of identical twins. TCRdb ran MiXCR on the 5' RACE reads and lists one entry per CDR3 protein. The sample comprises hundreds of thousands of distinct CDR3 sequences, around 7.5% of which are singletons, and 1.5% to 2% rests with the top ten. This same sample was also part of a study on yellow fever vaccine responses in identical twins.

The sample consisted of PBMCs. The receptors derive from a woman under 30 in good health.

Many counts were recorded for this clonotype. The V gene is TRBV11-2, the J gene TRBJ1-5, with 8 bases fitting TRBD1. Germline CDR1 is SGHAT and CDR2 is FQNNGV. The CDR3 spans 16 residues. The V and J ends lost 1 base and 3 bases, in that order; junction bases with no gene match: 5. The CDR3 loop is CASSLGAGGVNQPQHF. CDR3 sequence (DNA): TGTGCCAGCAGCTTAGGTGCAGGGGGCGTCAATCAGCCCCAGCATTTT.

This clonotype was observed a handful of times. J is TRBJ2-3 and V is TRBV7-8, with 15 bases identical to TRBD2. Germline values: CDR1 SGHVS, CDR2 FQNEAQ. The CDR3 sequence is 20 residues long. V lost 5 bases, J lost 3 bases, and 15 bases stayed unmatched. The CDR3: CASSVGLAGGPRIVTDTQYF. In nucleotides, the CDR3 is TGTGCCAGCAGCGTTGGACTAGCGGGGGGGCCGAGAATAGTTACAGATACGCAGTATTTT. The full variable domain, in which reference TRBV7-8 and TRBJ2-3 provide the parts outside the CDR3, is GAGVSQSPRYKVAKRGQDVALRCDPISGHVSLFWYQQALGQGPEFLTYFQNEAQLDKSGLPSDRFFAERPEGSVSTLKIQRTQQEDSAVYLCASSVGLAGGPRIVTDTQYFGPGTRLTVL.

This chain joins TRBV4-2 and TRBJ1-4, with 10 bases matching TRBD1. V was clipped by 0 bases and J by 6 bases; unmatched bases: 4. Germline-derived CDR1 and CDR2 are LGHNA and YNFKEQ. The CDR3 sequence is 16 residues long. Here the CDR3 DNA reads TGTGCCAGCAGCCAAGATCGAGGGACAGGGGATGAAAAACTGTTTTTT. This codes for CASSQDRGTGDEKLFF.

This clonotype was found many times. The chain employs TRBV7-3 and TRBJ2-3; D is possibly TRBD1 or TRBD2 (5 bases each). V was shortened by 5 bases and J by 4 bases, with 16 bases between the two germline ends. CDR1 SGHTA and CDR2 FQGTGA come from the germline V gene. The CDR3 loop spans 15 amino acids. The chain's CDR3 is CASSLGLAIADTQYF. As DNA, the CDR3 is TGTGCCAGCAGCCTGGGGCTAGCTATCGCAGATACGCAGTATTTT.

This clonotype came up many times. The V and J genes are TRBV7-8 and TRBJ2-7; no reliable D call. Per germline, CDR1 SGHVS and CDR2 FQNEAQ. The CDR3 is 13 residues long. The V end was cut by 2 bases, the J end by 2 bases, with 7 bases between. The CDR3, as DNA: TGTGCCAGCAGCTTAAGGGCAGCCTACGAGCAGTACGTC. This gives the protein CASSLRAAYEQYV.

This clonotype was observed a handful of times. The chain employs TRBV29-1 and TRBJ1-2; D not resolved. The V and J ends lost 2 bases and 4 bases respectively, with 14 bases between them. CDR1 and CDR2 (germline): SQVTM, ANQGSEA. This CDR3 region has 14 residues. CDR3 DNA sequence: TGCAGCGTTGAATTGGCCGATGTCATCTATGGCTACACCTTC. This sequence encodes CSVELADVIYGYTF.

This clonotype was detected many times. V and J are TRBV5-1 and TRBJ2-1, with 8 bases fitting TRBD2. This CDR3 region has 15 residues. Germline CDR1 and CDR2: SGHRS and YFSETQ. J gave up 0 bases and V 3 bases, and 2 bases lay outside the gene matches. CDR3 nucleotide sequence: TGCGCCAGCAGCTATGGGACTAGCTCCTACAATGAGCAGTTCTTC. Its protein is CASSYGTSSYNEQFF.

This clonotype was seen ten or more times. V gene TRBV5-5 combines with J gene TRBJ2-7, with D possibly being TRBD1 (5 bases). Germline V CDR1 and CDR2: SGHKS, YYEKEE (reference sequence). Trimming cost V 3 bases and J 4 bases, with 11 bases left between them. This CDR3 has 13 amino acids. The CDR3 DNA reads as TGTGCCAGCAGCTACGACAGATATTACGAGCAGTACGTC. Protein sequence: CASSYDRYYEQYV.

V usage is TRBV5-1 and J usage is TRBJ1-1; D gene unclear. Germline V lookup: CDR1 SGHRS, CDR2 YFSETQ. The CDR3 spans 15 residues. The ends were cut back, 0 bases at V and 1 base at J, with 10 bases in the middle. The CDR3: CASSLATIANTEAFF. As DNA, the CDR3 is TGCGCCAGCAGCTTGGCAACAATCGCGAACACTGAAGCTTTCTTT.

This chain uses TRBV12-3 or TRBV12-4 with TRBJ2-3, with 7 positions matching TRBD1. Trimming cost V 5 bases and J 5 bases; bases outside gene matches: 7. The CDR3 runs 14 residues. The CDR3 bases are TGTGCCAGCAGTATACAGGGGACCGGAGATACGCAGTATTTT. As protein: CASSIQGTGDTQYF.

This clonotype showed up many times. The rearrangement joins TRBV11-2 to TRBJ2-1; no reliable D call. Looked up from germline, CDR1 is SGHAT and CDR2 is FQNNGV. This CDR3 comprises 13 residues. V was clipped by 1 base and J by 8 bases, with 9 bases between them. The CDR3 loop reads CASSLGWRDEQFF. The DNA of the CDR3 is TGTGCCAGCAGCTTAGGGTGGCGTGATGAGCAGTTCTTC.

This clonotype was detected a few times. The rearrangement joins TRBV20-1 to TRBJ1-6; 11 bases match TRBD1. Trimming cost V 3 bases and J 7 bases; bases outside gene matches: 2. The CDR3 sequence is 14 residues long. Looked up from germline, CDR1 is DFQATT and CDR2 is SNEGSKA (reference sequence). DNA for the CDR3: TGCAGTGCTAGCCGGGACAGGGGGAATTCACCCCTCCACTTT. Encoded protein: CSASRDRGNSPLHF.

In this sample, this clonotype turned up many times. The CDR3 nucleotides read TGCAGTGCTAGTTTGTCCCGAGGGGGCACCGGGGAGCTGTTTTTT. Translated, it gives CSASLSRGGTGELFF. This rearrangement joins TRBV20-1 to TRBJ2-2; possible D gene TRBD1, 6 bases. Trimming shortened V by 3 bases and J by 4 bases, and 15 bases separated the two germline ends. Germline assignment: CDR1 DFQATT and CDR2 SNEGSKA (reference sequence). This CDR3 is 15 amino acids long.

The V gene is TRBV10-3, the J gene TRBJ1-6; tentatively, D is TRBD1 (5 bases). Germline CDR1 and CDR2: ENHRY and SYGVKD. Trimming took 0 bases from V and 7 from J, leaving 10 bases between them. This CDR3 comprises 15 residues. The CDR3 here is CAISESDTRNSPLHF. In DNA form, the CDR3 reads TGTGCCATCAGTGAGTCGGACACCAGGAATTCACCCCTCCACTTT.

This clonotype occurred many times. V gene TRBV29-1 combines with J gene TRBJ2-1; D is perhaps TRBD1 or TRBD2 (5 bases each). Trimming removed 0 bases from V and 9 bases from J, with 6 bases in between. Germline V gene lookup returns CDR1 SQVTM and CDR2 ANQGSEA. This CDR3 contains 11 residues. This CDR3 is CSVEDGTEQFF. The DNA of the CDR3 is TGCAGCGTTGAAGATGGGACTGAGCAGTTCTTC.

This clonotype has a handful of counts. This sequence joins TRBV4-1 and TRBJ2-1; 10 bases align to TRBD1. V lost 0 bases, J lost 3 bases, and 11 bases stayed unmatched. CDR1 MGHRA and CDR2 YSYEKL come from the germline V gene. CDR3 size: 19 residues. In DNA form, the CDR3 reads TGCGCCAGCAGCCAAGATAGGGGAAGACAGGGGGCTTACTACAATGAGCAGTTCTTC. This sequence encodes CASSQDRGRQGAYYNEQFF.

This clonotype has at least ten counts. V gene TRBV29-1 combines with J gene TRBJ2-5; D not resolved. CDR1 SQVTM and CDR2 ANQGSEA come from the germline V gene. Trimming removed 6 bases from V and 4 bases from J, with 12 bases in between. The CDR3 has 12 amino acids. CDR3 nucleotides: TGCAGCGTGAGAGGAGATCGAGAGACCCAGTACTTC. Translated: CSVRGDRETQYF.

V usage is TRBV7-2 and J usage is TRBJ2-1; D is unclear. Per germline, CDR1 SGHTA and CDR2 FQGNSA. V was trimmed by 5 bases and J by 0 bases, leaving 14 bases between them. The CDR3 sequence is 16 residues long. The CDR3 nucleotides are TGTGCCAGCAGCGATCAGCGACATAGCTCCTACAATGAGCAGTTCTTC. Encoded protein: CASSDQRHSSYNEQFF. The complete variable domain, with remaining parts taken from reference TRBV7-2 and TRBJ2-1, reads GAGVSQSPSNKVTEKGKDVELRCDPISGHTALYWYRQSLGQGLEFLIYFQGNSAPDKSGLPSDRFSAERTGGSVSTLTIQRTQQEDSAVYLCASSDQRHSSYNEQFFGPGTRLTVL.

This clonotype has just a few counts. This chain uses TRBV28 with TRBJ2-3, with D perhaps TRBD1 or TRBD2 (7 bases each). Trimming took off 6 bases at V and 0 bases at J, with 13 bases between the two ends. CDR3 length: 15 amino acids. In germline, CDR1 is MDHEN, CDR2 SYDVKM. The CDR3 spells CASRRQGLSTDTQYF. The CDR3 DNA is TGTGCCAGCAGACGACAGGGACTAAGCACAGATACGCAGTATTTT.

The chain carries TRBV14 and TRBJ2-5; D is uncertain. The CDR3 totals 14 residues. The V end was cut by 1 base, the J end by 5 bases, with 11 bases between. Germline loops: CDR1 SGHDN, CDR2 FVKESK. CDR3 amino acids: CASSQARSGETQYF. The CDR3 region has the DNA TGTGCCAGCAGCCAAGCCCGGTCCGGCGAGACCCAGTACTTC.

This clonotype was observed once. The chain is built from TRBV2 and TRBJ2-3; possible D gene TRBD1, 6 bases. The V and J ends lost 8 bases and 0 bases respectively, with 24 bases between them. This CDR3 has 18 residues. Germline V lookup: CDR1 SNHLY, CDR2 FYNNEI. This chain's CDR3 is CASCSMGAGPPSTDTQYF. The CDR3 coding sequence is TGTGCCAGCTGCTCTATGGGGGCAGGGCCTCCCAGCACAGATACGCAGTATTTT.

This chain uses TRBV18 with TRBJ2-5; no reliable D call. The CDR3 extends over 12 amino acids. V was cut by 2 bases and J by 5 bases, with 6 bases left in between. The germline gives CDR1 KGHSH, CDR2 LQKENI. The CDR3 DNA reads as TGTGCCAGCTCACCAGTGGACGAGACCCAGTACTTC. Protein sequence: CASSPVDETQYF.

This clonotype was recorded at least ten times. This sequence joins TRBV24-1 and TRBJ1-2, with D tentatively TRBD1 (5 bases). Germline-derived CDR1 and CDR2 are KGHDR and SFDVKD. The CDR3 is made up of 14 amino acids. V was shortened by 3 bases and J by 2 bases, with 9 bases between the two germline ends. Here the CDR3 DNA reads TGTGCCACCAGTGATGGGACGGAAAACTATGGCTACACCTTC. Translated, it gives CATSDGTENYGYTF.

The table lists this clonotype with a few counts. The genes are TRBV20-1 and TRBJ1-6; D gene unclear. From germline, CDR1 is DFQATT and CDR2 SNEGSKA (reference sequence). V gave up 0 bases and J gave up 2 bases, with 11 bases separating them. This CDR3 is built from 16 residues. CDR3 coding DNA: TGCAGTGCTAGAGATAGGCAGGATCCCTATAATTCACCCCTCCACTTT. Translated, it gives CSARDRQDPYNSPLHF.

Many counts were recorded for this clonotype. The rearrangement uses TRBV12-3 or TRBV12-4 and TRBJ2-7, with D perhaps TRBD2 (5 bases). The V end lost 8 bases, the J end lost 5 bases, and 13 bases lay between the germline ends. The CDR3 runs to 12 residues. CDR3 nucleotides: TGTGCCAGCTCCTCGGGGTCCCACGAGCAGTACGTC. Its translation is CASSSGSHEQYV.

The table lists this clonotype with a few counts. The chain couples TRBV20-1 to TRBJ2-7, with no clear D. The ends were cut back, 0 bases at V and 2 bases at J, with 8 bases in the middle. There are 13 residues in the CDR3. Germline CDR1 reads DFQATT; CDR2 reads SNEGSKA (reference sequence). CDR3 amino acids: CSARDSSPYEQYF. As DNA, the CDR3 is TGCAGTGCTAGAGATAGCAGTCCCTACGAGCAGTACTTC.